The clone carrying this TCR beta chain was picked up many times. The antigen is not known. This sample is part of a study of T cells in Graves' hyperthyroidism and ophthalmopathy. The study, taken as a whole, reports: Progression to ophthalmopathy was predicted a median of roughly 6.6 months early. Most thyroid clonotypes that were expanded above 0.001 also turned up in blood.

The trim removed 5 bases at V and 8 bases at J, leaving 8 bases unmatched. The CDR3 runs to 14 residues. Hyperthyroidism had been newly diagnosed in patients aged 18 to 65, and its duration was under 2 months. In making diagnoses, clinical symptoms, serum thyroxine and TRAb, thyroid ultrasound and orbital computed tomography were all used. It was RNA transcripts that yielded the amplified TCR beta CDR3 regions. During a first-round RT-PCR of the TCR CDR3, the HTBI primer set was used. TCRdb re-analysed the multiplex PCR reads in MiXCR, keeping a single row per CDR3 protein. Seen here are almost 600,000 distinct CDR3 sequences, approximately 15% observed once, and the top ten hold more than 4.5%.

The chain has TRBV12-3 or TRBV12-4 and TRBJ1-4, with 7 bases lining up with TRBD1. The sequence came from a woman under 40 with Graves' hyperthyroidism that later progressed to Graves' ophthalmopathy. The sequenced material came from blood. The CDR3 is CASSPRQGGEKLFF. CDR3 coding DNA: TGTGCCAGCAGTCCAAGACAGGGAGGAGAAAAACTGTTTTTT.